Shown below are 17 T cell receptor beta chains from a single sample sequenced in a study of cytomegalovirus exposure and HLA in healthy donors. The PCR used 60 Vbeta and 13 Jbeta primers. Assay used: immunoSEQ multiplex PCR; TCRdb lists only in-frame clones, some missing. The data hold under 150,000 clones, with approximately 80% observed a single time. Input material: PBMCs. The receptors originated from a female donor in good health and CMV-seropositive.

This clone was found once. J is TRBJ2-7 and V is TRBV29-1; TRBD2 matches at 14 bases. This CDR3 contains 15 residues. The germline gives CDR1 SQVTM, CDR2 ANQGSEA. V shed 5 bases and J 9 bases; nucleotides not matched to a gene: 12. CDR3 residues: CSVPSGTSGSVGQYF. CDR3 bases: TGCAGCGTTCCCTCCGGGACTAGCGGGAGTGTGGGGCAGTACTTC.

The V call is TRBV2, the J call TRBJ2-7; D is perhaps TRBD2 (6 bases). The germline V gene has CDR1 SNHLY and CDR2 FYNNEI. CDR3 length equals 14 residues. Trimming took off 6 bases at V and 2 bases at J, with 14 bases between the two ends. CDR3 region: CASSPGRGTYEQYF. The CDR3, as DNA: TGTGCCAGCAGCCCAGGGCGGGGAACCTACGAGCAGTACTTC.

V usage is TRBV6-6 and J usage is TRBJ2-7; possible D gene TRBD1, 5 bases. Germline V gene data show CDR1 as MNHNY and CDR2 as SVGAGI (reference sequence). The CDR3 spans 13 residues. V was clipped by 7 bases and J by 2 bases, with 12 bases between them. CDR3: CASTNTGTYEQYF. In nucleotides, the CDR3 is TGTGCCAGCACCAACACAGGAACCTACGAGCAGTACTTC.

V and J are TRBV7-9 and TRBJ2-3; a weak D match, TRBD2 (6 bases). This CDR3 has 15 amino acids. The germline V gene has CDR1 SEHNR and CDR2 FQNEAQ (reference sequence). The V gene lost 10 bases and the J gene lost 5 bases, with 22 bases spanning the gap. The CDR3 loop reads CAKSLARGWEDTQYF. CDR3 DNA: TGTGCCAAAAGCTTAGCCCGGGGGTGGGAAGATACGCAGTATTTT.

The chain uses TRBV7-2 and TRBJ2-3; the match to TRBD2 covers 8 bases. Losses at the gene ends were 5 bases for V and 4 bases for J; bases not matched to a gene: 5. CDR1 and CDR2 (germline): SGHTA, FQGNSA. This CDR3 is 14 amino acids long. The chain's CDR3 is CASSRGLASDTQYF. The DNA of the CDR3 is TGTGCCAGCAGCCGAGGACTAGCCTCAGATACGCAGTATTTT.

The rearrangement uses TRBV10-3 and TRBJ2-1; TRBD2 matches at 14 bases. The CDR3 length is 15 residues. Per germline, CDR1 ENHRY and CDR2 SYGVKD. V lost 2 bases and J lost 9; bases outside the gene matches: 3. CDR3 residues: CAISEGLAGGREQFF. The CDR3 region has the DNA TGTGCCATCAGTGAGGGACTAGCGGGGGGTCGTGAGCAGTTCTTC.

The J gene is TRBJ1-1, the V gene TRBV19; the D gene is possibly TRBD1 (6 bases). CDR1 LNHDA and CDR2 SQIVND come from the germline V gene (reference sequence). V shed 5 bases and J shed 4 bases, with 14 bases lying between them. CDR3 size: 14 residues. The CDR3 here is CASSARGGGTEAFF. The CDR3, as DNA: TGTGCCAGTAGTGCCCGGGGGGGCGGCACTGAAGCTTTCTTT.

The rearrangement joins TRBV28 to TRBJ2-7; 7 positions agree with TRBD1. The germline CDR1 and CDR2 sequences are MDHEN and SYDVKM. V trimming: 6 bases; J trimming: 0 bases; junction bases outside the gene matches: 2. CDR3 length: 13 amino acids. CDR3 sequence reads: CASRRQGSYEQYF. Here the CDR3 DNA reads TGTGCCAGCAGGCGACAGGGCTCCTACGAGCAGTACTTC.

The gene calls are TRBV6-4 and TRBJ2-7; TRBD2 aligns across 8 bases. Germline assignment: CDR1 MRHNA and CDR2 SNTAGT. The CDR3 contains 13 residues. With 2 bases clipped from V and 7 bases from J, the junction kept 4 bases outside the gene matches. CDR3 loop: CASSDVAGGEQYF. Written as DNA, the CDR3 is TGTGCCAGCAGTGACGTGGCGGGGGGTGAGCAGTACTTC.

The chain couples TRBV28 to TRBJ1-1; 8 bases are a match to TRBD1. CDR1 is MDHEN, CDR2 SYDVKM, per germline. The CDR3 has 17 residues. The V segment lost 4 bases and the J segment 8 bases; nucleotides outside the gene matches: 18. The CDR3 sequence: CASSSLQGGGRGGEAFF. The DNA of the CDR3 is TGTGCCAGCAGTTCCCTACAGGGGGGTGGACGTGGGGGGGAAGCTTTCTTT.

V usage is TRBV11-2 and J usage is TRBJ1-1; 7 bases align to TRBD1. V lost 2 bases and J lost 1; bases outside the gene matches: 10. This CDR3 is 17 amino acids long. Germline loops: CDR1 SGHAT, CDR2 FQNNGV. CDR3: CASSLLAGGGRNTEAFF. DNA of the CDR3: TGTGCCAGCAGCTTACTTGCAGGGGGTGGTCGGAACACTGAAGCTTTCTTT.

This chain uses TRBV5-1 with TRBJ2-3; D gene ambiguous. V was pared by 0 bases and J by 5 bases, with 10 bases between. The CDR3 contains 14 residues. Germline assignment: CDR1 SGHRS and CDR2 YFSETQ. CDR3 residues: CASSLGHGLDTQYF. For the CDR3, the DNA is TGCGCCAGCAGCTTGGGGCACGGGTTAGATACGCAGTATTTT.

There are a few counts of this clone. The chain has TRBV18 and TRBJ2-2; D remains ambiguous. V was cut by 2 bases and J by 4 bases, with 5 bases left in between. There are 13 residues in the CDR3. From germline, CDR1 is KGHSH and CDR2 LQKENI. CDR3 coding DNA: TGTGCCAGCTCACCAAAGAGCACCGGGGAGCTGTTTTTT. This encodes CASSPKSTGELFF.

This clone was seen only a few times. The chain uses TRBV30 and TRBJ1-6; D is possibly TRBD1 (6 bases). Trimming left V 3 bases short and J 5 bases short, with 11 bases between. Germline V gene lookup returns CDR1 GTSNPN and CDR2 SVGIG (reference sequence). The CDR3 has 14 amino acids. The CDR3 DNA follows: TGTGCCTGGAGACGGACAGCGAATAATTCACCCCTCCACTTT. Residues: CAWRRTANNSPLHF. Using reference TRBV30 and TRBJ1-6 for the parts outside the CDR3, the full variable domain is SQTIHQWPATLVQPVGSPLSLECTVEGTSNPNLYWYRQAAGRGLQLLFYSVGIGQISSEVPQNLSASRPQDRQFILSSKKLLLSDSGFYLCAWRRTANNSPLHFGNGTRLTVT.

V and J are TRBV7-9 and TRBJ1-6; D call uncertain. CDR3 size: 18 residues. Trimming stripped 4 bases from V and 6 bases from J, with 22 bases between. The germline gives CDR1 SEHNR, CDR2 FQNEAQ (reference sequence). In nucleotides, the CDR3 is TGTGCCAGCAGCTCCTTCCTTAGACAAGGGCGGGGTAATTCACCCCTCCACTTT. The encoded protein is CASSSFLRQGRGNSPLHF. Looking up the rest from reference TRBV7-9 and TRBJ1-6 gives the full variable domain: DTGVSQNPRHKITKRGQNVTFRCDPISEHNRLYWYRQTLGQGPEFLTYFQNEAQLEKSRLLSDRFSAERPKGSFSTLEIQRTEQGDSAMYLCASSSFLRQGRGNSPLHFGNGTRLTVT.

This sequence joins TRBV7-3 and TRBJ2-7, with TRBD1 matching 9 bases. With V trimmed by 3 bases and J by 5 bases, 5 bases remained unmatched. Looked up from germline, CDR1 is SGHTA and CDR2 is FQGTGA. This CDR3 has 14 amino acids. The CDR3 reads CASSFGTGTHEQYF. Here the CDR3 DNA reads TGTGCCAGCAGCTTCGGGACAGGGACCCACGAGCAGTACTTC.

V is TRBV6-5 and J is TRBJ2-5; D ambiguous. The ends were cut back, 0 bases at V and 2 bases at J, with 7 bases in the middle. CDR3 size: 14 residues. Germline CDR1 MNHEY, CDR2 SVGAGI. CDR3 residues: CASSYSIRQETQYF. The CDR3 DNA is TGTGCCAGCAGTTACTCGATCAGGCAAGAGACCCAGTACTTC.